These 13 T cell receptor beta chains originate from one sample sequenced in a study of shared clonotypes between healthy human individuals. Only CD45RO-negative cells positively selected for CCR7 counted as naive CD8 cells, so terminally differentiated effector memory CD45RA+ cells were excluded. TCRdb's table, derived via immunoSEQ multiplex PCR, lists solely in-frame clones and lacks some. The sample holds a few hundred thousand clones, about 95% seen once. The specimen was naive CD8+ T cells sorted from blood. The receptors here all came from a woman aged 25 to 39 in good health.

The chain links TRBV13 to TRBJ2-2; TRBD1 aligns across 8 bases. The germline V gene has CDR1 PRHDT and CDR2 FYEKMQ (reference sequence). The CDR3 loop spans 15 amino acids. The V gene end was trimmed by 0 bases and the J gene end by 7 bases; junction bases not matched to a gene: 4. The CDR3: CASSLGPQGVGELFF. The DNA of the CDR3 is TGTGCCAGCAGCTTAGGACCACAGGGGGTCGGGGAGCTGTTTTTT.

CDR3 sequence: CASKAGLAVYEQYF. CDR3 nucleotide sequence: TGTGCCAGCAAAGCGGGACTAGCGGTGTACGAGCAGTACTTC. V usage is TRBV28 and J usage is TRBJ2-5; 11 bases fit TRBD2. The closer fit of TRBJ2-7 to the DNA end suggests the J call may be wrong. CDR3 length: 14 amino acids. Germline V CDR1 and CDR2: MDHEN, SYDVKM.

The chain is built from TRBV15 and TRBJ1-2; 9 bases map to TRBD1. The V gene end was trimmed by 0 bases and the J gene end by 3 bases; junction bases not matched to a gene: 11. In germline, CDR1 is LNHNV, CDR2 YYDKDF (reference sequence). CDR3 size: 18 residues. The CDR3 DNA follows: TGTGCCACCAGCAGAGATTGGGACAGGGTATCCCCCTACTATGGCTACACCTTC. It is translated as CATSRDWDRVSPYYGYTF. Supplemented by reference TRBV15 and TRBJ1-2, the full variable domain reads DAMVIQNPRYQVTQFGKPVTLSCSQTLNHNVMYWYQQKSSQAPKLLFHYYDKDFNNEADTPDNFQSRRPNTSFCFLDIRSPGLGDTAMYLCATSRDWDRVSPYYGYTFGSGTRLTVV.

The V gene is TRBV5-5, the J gene TRBJ2-7; D might be TRBD2 (6 bases). The CDR3 is 14 amino acids. V was shortened by 2 bases and J by 0 bases, with 9 bases between the two germline ends. Germline-derived CDR1 and CDR2 are SGHKS and YYEKEE (reference sequence). In DNA form, the CDR3 reads TGTGCCAGCAGCTTTGGAGGGGACTCCTACGAGCAGTACTTC. Translating it yields CASSFGGDSYEQYF.

Of note for this clone: Compared with germline, one end of the junction differs, possibly owing to a read error. The J gene is TRBJ1-1, the V gene TRBV4-2, with 9 bases matching TRBD1. This CDR3 comprises 14 residues. The germline gives CDR1 LGHNA, CDR2 YNFKEQ. The CDR3 bases are TGTGCCAGCAGGGAAAGGACAGGGGTAACTGAAGCTTCCTTT. Its protein is CASRERTGVTEASF.

This clone was found a few times. The V call is TRBV2, the J call TRBJ1-5; D gene unclear. The CDR3 has 13 amino acids. V dropped 3 bases and J dropped 5 bases, with 8 bases sitting between them. In germline, CDR1 is SNHLY, CDR2 FYNNEI. CDR3 residues: CASSDAGYQPQHF. The CDR3 DNA reads TGTGCCAGCAGTGATGCGGGGTATCAGCCCCAGCATTTT.

This chain joins TRBV28 and TRBJ2-7; 7 bases fit TRBD2. CDR1 and CDR2 from the germline V gene are MDHEN and SYDVKM. The V segment lost 7 bases and the J segment 3 bases; nucleotides outside the gene matches: 6. The CDR3 consists of 13 residues. CDR3 in DNA: TGTGCCAGCATGGGGGAGGGTGTCTACGAGCAGTACTTC. This gives the protein CASMGEGVYEQYF.

The rearrangement links TRBV7-9 to TRBJ1-1; 8 nucleotides match TRBD1. V shed 0 bases and J 7 bases; nucleotides not matched to a gene: 7. This CDR3 has 15 residues. The germline V gene encodes CDR1 SEHNR and CDR2 FQNEAQ (reference sequence). CDR3 protein: CASSLAQGAHHEAFF. The CDR3 DNA follows: TGTGCCAGCAGCTTAGCGCAGGGGGCGCACCATGAAGCTTTCTTT.

This clone has just one count. The J gene is TRBJ1-1, the V gene TRBV4-1; D might be TRBD1 (5 bases). V lost 6 bases and J 1 base, leaving 18 bases between the germline ends. CDR3 size: 16 residues. In germline, CDR1 is MGHRA, CDR2 YSYEKL. The CDR3 loop is CASRQTHGGENTEAFF. Here the CDR3 DNA reads TGCGCCAGCAGACAGACCCATGGGGGGGAGAACACTGAAGCTTTCTTT.

V gene TRBV19 combines with J gene TRBJ1-2; D unresolved. The V gene's germline CDR1 is LNHDA and CDR2 SQIVND (reference sequence). V was shortened by 2 bases and J by 5 bases, with 12 bases between the two germline ends. There are 14 residues in the CDR3. The CDR3 reads CASSISTAAYGYTF. In nucleotides, the CDR3 is TGTGCCAGTAGTATATCGACGGCGGCATATGGCTACACCTTC.

The gene calls are TRBV5-8 and TRBJ2-7; no clear D gene. This CDR3 contains 12 residues. CDR1 and CDR2 from the germline V gene are SGHTS and YDEGEE. V lost 10 bases to trimming and J lost 0 bases, with 11 bases between them. The CDR3, as DNA: TGTGCCGCCTTTGCAGACTCCTACGAGCAGTACTTC. Its protein is CAAFADSYEQYF. The whole variable domain, remainder taken from reference TRBV5-8 and TRBJ2-7, is EAGVTQSPTHLIKTRGQQATLRCSPISGHTSVYWYQQALGLGLQFLLWYDEGEERNRGNFPPRFSGRQFPNYSSELNVNALELEDSALYLCAAFADSYEQYFGPGTRLTVT.

The chain couples TRBV28 to TRBJ1-5; D gene ambiguous. This CDR3 spans 13 amino acids. CDR1 is MDHEN and CDR2 is SYDVKM in the germline V gene. V lost 6 bases, J lost 9 bases, and 15 bases lay in between. The CDR3 protein is CASSHDTWGPQHF. In nucleotides, the CDR3 is TGTGCCAGCAGCCACGACACATGGGGGCCCCAGCATTTT.

The V and J genes are TRBV19 and TRBJ2-1; 8 bases map to TRBD1. Germline CDR1 is LNHDA and CDR2 is SQIVND (reference sequence). The CDR3 sequence is 15 residues long. Trimming cost V 5 bases and J 3 bases; bases outside gene matches: 6. The CDR3 bases are TGTGCCAGTAGTTGGTCACAGGGGGTCTACAATGAGCAGTTCTTC. Translation gives CASSWSQGVYNEQFF. Together with reference TRBV19 and TRBJ2-1, the CDR3 gives the full variable domain: DGGITQSPKYLFRKEGQNVTLSCEQNLNHDAMYWYRQDPGQGLRLIYYSQIVNDFQKGDIAEGYSVSREKKESFPLTVTSAQKNPTAFYLCASSWSQGVYNEQFFGPGTRLTVL.